This TCR beta chain comes out of a study of blood T cell repertoires in COVID-19. Profiling relied on immunoSEQ multiplex PCR, and the TCRdb table lists in-frame clones only, not all of them. The sample includes 86,000 or so clones, about 95% of them seen just once. Trimming took off 5 bases at V and 0 bases at J, with 19 bases between the two ends. The CDR3 has 17 residues. The germline V gene has CDR1 MNHEY and CDR2 SMNVEV (reference sequence). The chain recombines TRBV27 with TRBJ1-1; weak D call: TRBD1 (6 bases). The origin of this receptor is a human donor with active COVID-19. The donor label of this sample is uncertain. The sequenced material came from peripheral blood. The CDR3 region is CASSPARGTHLNTEAFF. The DNA of the CDR3 is TGTGCCAGCAGTCCAGCCCGAGGGACACACTTGAACACTGAAGCTTTCTTT.